The 9 T cell receptor beta chains below come from one sample, sequenced in a study of beta chain features in type 1 diabetes. Their cognate antigens are unknown. Findings and caveats of the study: Patients with Type 1 diabetes showed moderately but significantly shorter TCRB CDR3s in all four CD4+ subsets.

Expressed TCRB transcripts were sequenced because the entire RNA isolate underwent reverse transcription. Profiled with immunoSEQ multiplex PCR; TCRdb holds only in-frame clones, not every one. The sample includes approximately 27,000 clones, 49% seen only once; the top ten take 0.25% to 0.35%. The specimen was stem cell memory CD4+ T cells from blood. The receptors come from a man aged 30-40 years with type 1 diabetes.

The chain joins TRBV10-3 to TRBJ2-7; 9 bases fit TRBD1. V trimming: 6 bases; J trimming: 5 bases; junction bases outside the gene matches: 17. Germline CDR1 ENHRY, CDR2 SYGVKD. The CDR3 runs 17 residues. CDR3 DNA sequence: TGTGCCATCAGCGCACCACCTCCCGGGACAGGGAGGAACGAGCAGTACTTC. It translates to CAISAPPPGTGRNEQYF.

A single count supports this clone. The V and J genes are TRBV7-9 and TRBJ2-7, with 7 bases identical to TRBD2. Looked up from germline, CDR1 is SEHNR and CDR2 is FQNEAQ (reference sequence). After removal of 1 base from V and 3 bases from J, the junction contained 6 bases not matched to a gene. The CDR3 extends over 15 amino acids. Here the CDR3 reads CASSLVGLENYEQYF. Written as DNA, the CDR3 is TGTGCCAGCAGCTTAGTCGGACTAGAAAACTACGAGCAGTACTTC.

This clone was detected a few times. The chain couples TRBV29-1 to TRBJ1-5; D is perhaps TRBD1 (5 bases). The CDR3 sequence is 15 residues long. The ends were cut back, 4 bases at V and 0 bases at J, with 13 bases in the middle. CDR1 is SQVTM and CDR2 is ANQGSEA in the germline V gene. The CDR3 sequence is CSVARVGYSNQPQHF. The CDR3 DNA reads TGCAGCGTTGCCAGGGTGGGATATAGCAATCAGCCCCAGCATTTT.

Only a few counts were recorded for this clone. V gene TRBV18 combines with J gene TRBJ2-7; 8 bases line up with TRBD2. CDR1 is KGHSH, CDR2 LQKENI, per germline. This CDR3 has 17 residues. The ends lost 6 bases at V and 1 base at J; junction bases unmatched: 14. CDR3: CASSLNSGTSGSYEQYF. The CDR3 nucleotides are TGTGCCAGCTCCTTAAACTCTGGAACTAGCGGTTCCTACGAGCAGTACTTC.

This clone was counted only a few times. The chain is built from TRBV7-9 and TRBJ2-7; 7 bases align to TRBD1. The germline V gene has CDR1 SEHNR and CDR2 FQNEAQ (reference sequence). Germline trimming cut 5 bases from V and 3 bases from J; bases unmatched to any gene: 7. CDR3 length equals 14 residues. The chain's CDR3 is CASSRTGAHYEQYF. The CDR3 DNA is TGTGCCAGCAGCCGTACAGGGGCCCACTACGAGCAGTACTTC.

The V call is TRBV7-2, the J call TRBJ2-3, with 9 positions matching TRBD2. The CDR3 length is 17 residues. V gave up 3 bases and J gave up 2 bases; unmatched junction bases: 9. Germline assignment: CDR1 SGHTA and CDR2 FQGNSA. The CDR3 DNA follows: TGTGCCAGCAGCTTTGGTGATAGCGGGAGTTCCACAGATACGCAGTATTTT. It specifies CASSFGDSGSSTDTQYF.

V usage is TRBV5-1 and J usage is TRBJ2-1; 12 nucleotides align to TRBD2. CDR3 size: 15 residues. Germline V gene lookup returns CDR1 SGHRS and CDR2 YFSETQ. V was pared by 3 bases and J by 5 bases, with 3 bases of the junction left unmatched. CDR3 DNA sequence: TGCGCCAGCAGCTCGCTAGCGGGGGGGCACAATGAGCAGTTCTTC. This encodes CASSSLAGGHNEQFF.

In its sample, this clone was seen a few times. V gene TRBV20-1 combines with J gene TRBJ1-1, with 8 bases identical to TRBD1. CDR3 length: 11 residues. Trimming cost V 5 bases and J 11 bases; bases outside gene matches: 7. Germline values: CDR1 DFQATT, CDR2 SNEGSKA (reference sequence). In DNA, the CDR3 is TGCAGTGCTGCGCCGGGACAGGCGGCTTTCTTT. Encoded protein: CSAAPGQAAFF.

The chain uses TRBV10-1 and TRBJ2-5, with D possibly matching TRBD1 (5 bases). Trimming took off 6 bases at V and 0 bases at J, with 8 bases between the two ends. This CDR3 has 13 amino acids. CDR1 and CDR2 (germline): WNHNN, SYGVQD (reference sequence). Here the CDR3 reads CASSAGYQETQYF. The CDR3 region has the DNA TGCGCCAGCAGCGCAGGGTACCAAGAGACCCAGTACTTC.